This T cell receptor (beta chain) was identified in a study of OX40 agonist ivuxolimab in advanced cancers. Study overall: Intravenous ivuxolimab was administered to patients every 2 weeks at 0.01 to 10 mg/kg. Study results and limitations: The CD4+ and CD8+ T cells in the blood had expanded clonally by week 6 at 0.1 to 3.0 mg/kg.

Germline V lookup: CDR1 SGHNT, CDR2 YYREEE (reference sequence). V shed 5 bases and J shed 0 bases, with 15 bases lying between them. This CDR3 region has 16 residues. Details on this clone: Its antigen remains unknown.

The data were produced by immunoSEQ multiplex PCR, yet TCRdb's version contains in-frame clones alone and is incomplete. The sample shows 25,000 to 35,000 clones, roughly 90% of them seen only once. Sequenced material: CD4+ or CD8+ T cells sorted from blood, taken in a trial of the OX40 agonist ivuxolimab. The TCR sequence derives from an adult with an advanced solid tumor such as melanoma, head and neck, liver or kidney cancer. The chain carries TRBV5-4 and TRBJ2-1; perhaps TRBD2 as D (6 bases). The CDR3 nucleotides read TGTGCCAGCAGAGAGCCGGGACTCTTCTCCTACAATGAGCAGTTCTTC. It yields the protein CASREPGLFSYNEQFF.